The source of this T cell receptor beta chain is a study of cytotoxic CD8 clonotypes in ibrutinib-treated CLL. In germline, CDR1 is SEHNR, CDR2 FQNEAQ (reference sequence). V was clipped by 4 bases and J by 2 bases, with 12 bases between them. The CDR3 loop spans 15 amino acids. The table came from immunoSEQ multiplex PCR; TCRdb's copy has only in-frame clones and leaves some out. The sample consists of some 290,000 clones, just under 80% of them appearing once. This specimen was PBMCs, taken before ibrutinib treatment. The clonotype originates from a human donor with chronic lymphocytic leukemia. The chain couples TRBV7-9 to TRBJ2-1; TRBD1 might be the D (6 bases). The CDR3 reads CASSSRGPAYNEQFF. The CDR3 DNA is TGTGCCAGCAGCTCCAGGGGACCAGCCTACAATGAGCAGTTCTTC.